This TCR beta chain was sequenced for a study of tissue T cells after allogeneic stem cell transplantation (dated by TCRdb to between 2020 and 2023). Turning to the overall study: The study profiled TCR beta repertoires in many tissues obtained from research autopsies of patients with and without GVHD, and also in mouse models of GVHD. The human arm was a prospective observational study without blinding or randomization. Results and caveats for the whole study, not just this receptor: Only a few T cell clones appeared in more than one patient, yet motif-based clustering showed tissue-specific repertoire signatures that were shared between patients. Within patients, how anatomically similar tissues were was a major factor shaping TCR repertoire composition, regardless of disease or transplant status. Sampling depth was acknowledged as a limitation, and the patient cohort was both small and clinically heterogeneous. In both patients and mice, T cells from blood and spleen covered only a limited part of the TCR repertoire found in tissues. Which tissue TCRs were alloreactive or antigen-specific was not determined in the study, and some of the clones might have been host cells that persisted.

Libraries came from the immunoSEQ multiplex PCR assay. TCRbeta CDR3 sequencing was done by Adaptive Biotechnologies at survey depth, reporting CDR3 sequences, V/J genes, productive frequency and template counts. TCR beta CDR3 regions were amplified from genomic DNA rather than RNA. Processing in the source paper ran as follows. Pairwise repertoire overlap between tissues was quantified with Jensen-Shannon divergence, where 1 means complete divergence and 0 identical. Based on pairwise JSD values, tissues were grouped by single-linkage agglomerative hierarchical clustering, and the results were shown as dendrograms. GLIPH2 was applied to all patient samples using simulation_depth 1000, kmer_min_depth 3, and cdr3_length_cutoff 8, and only groups with more than two unique CDR3s were retained. A standardized tissue-overlap score was calculated by extrapolating Jaccard GLIPH-group overlap across patients to a standard repertoire size of 1000 clones. Linear mixed-effect models, with tissue included as a fixed effect and individual included as a random effect, were used to assess associations of diversity with clinical or experimental variables. Held by TCRdb, this immuneACCESS table contains in-frame sequences only and omits some clones. Under half of the omission traces to an unresolved V gene where checked; the cause of the rest is unknown. V and J calls and clone size follow that table, whereas D and trimming were derived from the DNA. The sample yields 6,500 to 8,000 clones; about 50% were counted once. The ten top clones hold roughly 5% of the sample.

As regards this clone: There is no known antigen for this receptor. For this receptor, the gene names and germline sequences are taken from the mouse. The read stops 1 residue short of the end of the CDR3; the missing end is completed from the germline J gene.

The time point label corresponds to: mouse harvest day 7 after allogeneic transplant. Mouse grafts consisting of 10^7 T-cell-depleted bone marrow cells combined with 10^6 splenic CD5+ T cells were administered by tail vein injection. To model GVHD in mice, a major MHC-mismatch B6 (H2b) into BALB/c (H2d) model was used, and tissues were profiled at day 7 or 14. On day 7 or 14 post-transplant, mouse tissues and retro-orbital blood were harvested with separate sterile tools for each animal, and livers were flushed before harvest. Before genomic DNA isolation with the DNeasy Blood & Tissue Kit, mouse tissues were minced using razor blades in buffered saline. At the junction V is shortened by 2 bases and J by 3 bases, with 1 base in between. From the germline V gene, CDR1 is SGHDT and CDR2 is FRDEAV. Its CDR3 holds 11 amino acids, cysteine through phenylalanine. The DNA has 30 bases, all within the CDR3, and is read from base 1.

The rearrangement combines TRBV14 with TRBJ2-4, with the D gene not clear enough to name. The receptor was derived from a female BALB/c mouse given C57BL/6 T cells with graft-versus-host disease after an allogeneic hematopoietic cell transplant. Input material: gut tissue. CDR3 DNA (partial): TGTGCCAGCAGTTTACAAAACACCTTGTAC. This codes for CASSLQNTLY. The complete CDR3 sequence is CASSLQNTLYF.